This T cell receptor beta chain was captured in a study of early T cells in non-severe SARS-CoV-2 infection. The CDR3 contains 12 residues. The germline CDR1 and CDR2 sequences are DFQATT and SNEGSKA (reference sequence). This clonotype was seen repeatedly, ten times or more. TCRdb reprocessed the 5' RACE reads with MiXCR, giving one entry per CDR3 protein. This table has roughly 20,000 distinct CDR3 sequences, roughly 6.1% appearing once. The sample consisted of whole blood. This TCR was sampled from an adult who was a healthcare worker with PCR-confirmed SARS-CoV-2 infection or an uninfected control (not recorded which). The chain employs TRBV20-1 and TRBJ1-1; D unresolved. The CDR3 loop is CRASAHDTEAFF. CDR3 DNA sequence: TGCAGGGCCTCCGCACATGACACTGAAGCTTTCTTT.